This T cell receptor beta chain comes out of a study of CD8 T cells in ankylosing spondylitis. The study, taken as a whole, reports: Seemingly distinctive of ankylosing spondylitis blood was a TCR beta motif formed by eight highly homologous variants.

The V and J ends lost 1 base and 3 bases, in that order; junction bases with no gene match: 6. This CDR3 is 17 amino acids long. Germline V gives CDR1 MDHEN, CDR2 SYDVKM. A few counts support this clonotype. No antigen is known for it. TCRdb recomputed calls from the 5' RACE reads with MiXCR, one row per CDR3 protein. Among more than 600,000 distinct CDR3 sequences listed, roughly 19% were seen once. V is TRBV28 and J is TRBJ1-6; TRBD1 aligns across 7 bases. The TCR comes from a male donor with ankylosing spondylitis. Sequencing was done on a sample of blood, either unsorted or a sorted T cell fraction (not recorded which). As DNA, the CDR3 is TGTGCCAGCAGTTTATTTACAGGGGACTACTATAATTCACCCCTCCACTTT. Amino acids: CASSLFTGDYYNSPLHF.